These T cell receptor beta chains were read from a single sample in a study of blood T cell repertoires in COVID-19. Clones were read by immunoSEQ multiplex PCR, and TCRdb kept only the in-frame ones, dropping some. The repertoire includes approximately 240,000 clones, 75% to 85% of them detected once, and roughly 5.5% sits in the top ten. What was sequenced was peripheral blood. These receptors came from a human donor in a cohort sampled during active COVID-19. Both conserved end residues are part of each CDR3. Fields, in order: V gene, clone size, D gene, J gene, CDR3 DNA, CDR3 protein. A D gene is named only where the DNA matches it firmly. For some rows the clone size is stated as once, few or many, or as a class when expanded; others skip it.

>TRBV19|NA|NA|TRBJ2-1
TGTGCCAGTAGTATGCCGGGACTCAATAATGAGCAGTTCTTC
CASSMPGLNNEQFF
>TRBV5-4|NA|NA|TRBJ2-7
TGTGCCAGCAGCACTTTGACCACTAGCTCTTCCTACGAGCAGTACTTC
CASSTLTTSSSYEQYF
>TRBV6-5|once|TRBD2|TRBJ2-7
TGTGCCAGCAGGGAGGGGCAGGGACTAGAGTACGAGCAGTACTTC
CASREGQGLEYEQYF
>TRBV2|NA|NA|TRBJ1-2
TGTGCCAGCACTCAGGAAGAAGGTAGCTATGGCTACACCTTC
CASTQEEGSYGYTF
>TRBV6-5|NA|TRBD2|TRBJ2-3
TGTGCCAGCAGTAAGCGGGAGGGAACAGATACGCAGTATTTT
CASSKREGTDTQYF
>TRBV2|NA|NA|TRBJ1-5
TGTGCCAGCAGTGCGGAGCCGGCTAATCAGCCCCAGCATTTT
CASSAEPANQPQHF
>TRBV30|NA|NA|TRBJ2-1
TGTGCCTGGAGTCGGGGGTACAATGAGCAGTTCTTC
CAWSRGYNEQFF
>TRBV12-3/TRBV12-4|NA|NA|TRBJ1-2
TGTGCCAGCAGTTTACGGGGGGGCTATGGCTACACCTTC
CASSLRGGYGYTF
>TRBV29-1|NA|TRBD1|TRBJ1-1
TGCAGCTCTCGACAGGGGACTGAAGCTTTCTTT
CSSRQGTEAFF
>TRBV6-1|NA|NA|TRBJ1-1
TGTGCCAGCAGTGATTTCTCCGGGACAACGAACACTGAAGCTTTCTTT
CASSDFSGTTNTEAFF
>TRBV10-1|NA|NA|TRBJ1-1
TGCGCCAGCAGTGGGAGCGGAGTGAACACTGAAGCTTTCTTT
CASSGSGVNTEAFF
>TRBV27|medium-sized|TRBD2|TRBJ2-1
TGTGCCAGCAGTCCCGTCACTAGCGGCTGGGAGCAGTTCTTC
CASSPVTSGWEQFF
>TRBV5-6|NA|NA|TRBJ1-1
TGTGCCAGCAGCTTGAGTTACGGGAACACTGAAGCTTTCTTT
CASSLSYGNTEAFF
>TRBV25-1|NA|NA|TRBJ2-7
TGTGCCAGCAGTGTTAATCTCTACGAGCAGTACTTC
CASSVNLYEQYF
>TRBV6-6|NA|NA|TRBJ1-3
TGTGCCAGCAGCCGAAACCCCCGGGGCGGGGCAGAAGGAAACACCATATATTTT
CASSRNPRGGAEGNTIYF
>TRBV10-2|once|TRBD1|TRBJ2-7
TGCGCCAGCACTTGGACAGGCTCCTACGAGCAGTACTTC
CASTWTGSYEQYF
>TRBV5-1|NA|NA|TRBJ1-1
TGCGCCAGCAGCTTGGTGGGCAGGGGAGACACTGAAGCTTTCTTT
CASSLVGRGDTEAFF
>TRBV3-1/TRBV3-2|NA|NA|TRBJ2-5
TGTGCCAGCAGCCAATTACAGGGACAAGAGACCCAGTACTTC
CASSQLQGQETQYF
>TRBV12-3/TRBV12-4|NA|TRBD2|TRBJ2-1
TGTGCCAGCAGCCCGGGACTAAACAATGAGCAGTTCTTC
CASSPGLNNEQFF
>TRBV2|NA|NA|TRBJ2-7
TGTGCCAGCACTAACAACGGGGGCGAGCAGTACTTC
CASTNNGGEQYF
>TRBV19|NA|NA|TRBJ2-3
TGTGCCAGTACCTTGAGGACTAGCACAGATACGCAGTATTTT
CASTLRTSTDTQYF
>TRBV6-5|NA|NA|TRBJ2-7
TGTGCCAGCAGCTTCGGACTGGCACCCTACGAGCAGTACTTC
CASSFGLAPYEQYF
>TRBV29-1|NA|TRBD2|TRBJ2-1
TGCAGCGTCTCTAGCGGGAGAACGGAGCAGTTCTTC
CSVSSGRTEQFF
>TRBV2|NA|NA|TRBJ2-3
TGTGCCAGCAGCCGGTCGAAAGATCAGGGCACAGATACGCAGTATTTT
CASSRSKDQGTDTQYF
>TRBV7-9|NA|NA|TRBJ2-2
TGTGCCAGCAGCCAACGTATGGACTACACCGGGGAGCTGTTTTTT
CASSQRMDYTGELFF
>TRBV15|NA|TRBD2|TRBJ2-1
TGTGCCACCAGCAGAGATCCGGGGGGGCATTACAATGAGCAGTTCTTC
CATSRDPGGHYNEQFF
>TRBV10-1|NA|TRBD1|TRBJ2-7
TGCGCCAGCAGTCTCGGGACAGGGTCCGAGCAGTACTTC
CASSLGTGSEQYF
>TRBV7-9|NA|TRBD1|TRBJ2-1
TGTGCCAGCGGGACAGGGGGTCGTAGCAATGAGCAGTTCTTC
CASGTGGRSNEQFF
>TRBV27|few|NA|TRBJ2-1
TGTGCCAGCAGTTTAATACAGGACCCTTACAATGAGCAGTTCTTC
CASSLIQDPYNEQFF
>TRBV10-3|NA|TRBD1|TRBJ2-6
TGTGCCATGGGACAGGGAGGAACTGGGGCCAACGTCCTGACTTTC
CAMGQGGTGANVLTF
>TRBV10-2|NA|NA|TRBJ1-1
TGCGCCAGCAGTGAGAAGGGGTCTGAAGCTTTCTTT
CASSEKGSEAFF
>TRBV6-6|NA|TRBD2|TRBJ2-1
TGTGCCAGCACCTTTAGCGGGAATGAGCAGTTCTTC
CASTFSGNEQFF
>TRBV30|many|TRBD1|TRBJ2-2
TGTGCCTGGAGAGGGACAGGGGAGAGCGGGGAGCTGTTTTTT
CAWRGTGESGELFF
>TRBV6-5|NA|NA|TRBJ2-2
TGTGCCAGCAGCTCCCAGCGAGTCACCGGGGAGCTGTTTTTT
CASSSQRVTGELFF
>TRBV12-5|few|TRBD1|TRBJ1-6
TGTGCTAGTGGTTTGGGGACAGGGGCCTTACCCCTCCACTTT
CASGLGTGALPLHF
>TRBV10-3|NA|NA|TRBJ1-2
TGTGCCATCAGTGGACAAGGAACTAACTATGGCTACACCTTC
CAISGQGTNYGYTF
>TRBV7-9|NA|NA|TRBJ2-7
TGTGCCAGCAGCCCCTTAGCTTACGAGCAGTACTTC
CASSPLAYEQYF
>TRBV27|NA|NA|TRBJ1-1
TGTGCCAGCAGTTTAAGCCAGGGGAGCACTGAAGCTTTCTTT
CASSLSQGSTEAFF
>TRBV6-6|NA|TRBD2|TRBJ2-3
TGTGCCAGCAGTGGATATAGCGGGGGGGCCGTAGATACGCAGTATTTT
CASSGYSGGAVDTQYF
>TRBV9|NA|TRBD1|TRBJ1-1
TGTGCCAGCAGCGACGGACAGGGGGCGCGCACTGAAGCTTTCTTT
CASSDGQGARTEAFF